This TCR beta chain was identified during a study of radiation and T cells in renal cell carcinoma. Sample time point: baseline pretreatment blood. Treatment specified: 15 Gy SBRT to primary tumor, nephrectomy 4 weeks later. In this sample, this clone turned up a few times. The CDR3 has 17 amino acids. With 0 bases removed from V and 2 bases from J, the gap between germline ends came to 16 bases. Germline V gene data show CDR1 as MGHRA and CDR2 as YSYEKL. TCRdb keeps only in-frame clones here, not all; method: immunoSEQ multiplex PCR. Of around 94,000 clones in the sample, 70% to 90% were seen once. The material was blood, obtained from a patient whose treatment included radiotherapy and nephrectomy. V and J are TRBV4-1 and TRBJ1-1; D is ambiguous. This receptor was obtained from a man aged 45-60 years with renal cell carcinoma. DNA of the CDR3: TGCGCCAGCAGCCAAGACCCTGGGAGGATTGGAAACACTGAAGCTTTCTTT. Protein product: CASSQDPGRIGNTEAFF.